This TCR beta chain came from a study of T cell repertoires in cytomegalovirus infection. Overall study findings and caveats: Across the ex vivo response, the dominant clonotypes were HLA-C-restricted CMV-specific TCR beta clonotypes.

This CDR3 is built from 15 residues. Germline V lookup: CDR1 MNHEY, CDR2 SVGAGI. The V end was cut by 0 bases, the J end by 0 bases, with 5 bases between. Via MiXCR, TCRdb re-called the reads, giving one row per CDR3 protein. The table includes nearly 550,000 distinct CDR3 sequences, more than 15% detected once. This clonotype was seen at least ten times. The target antigen is unknown. The sequence derives from a human donor in good health (CMV status not recorded). Some clones in this sample may be carry-over from other donors' samples. Sequenced sample: CD8+ T cells from PBMCs. The J gene is TRBJ1-4, the V gene TRBV6-5; no clear D. CDR3 in DNA: TGTGCCAGCAGTTACTCCACAGCAACTAATGAAAAACTGTTTTTT. It yields the protein CASSYSTATNEKLFF.